One and the same sample provided the 29 T cell receptor beta chains below, sequenced in a study of Ad26.COV2.S vaccination and SARS-CoV-2 variants. Treatment in this sample: around 19 received Ad26.COV2.S at low or high dose, single or two shots; about 5 received placebo; per-sample allocation not given. All samples were drawn on day 63, counting from the first vaccine or placebo injection. TCRdb's copy holds only in-frame clones and misses some; the assay was immunoSEQ multiplex PCR. The sample lists about 480,000 clones; approximately 88% were seen once. The specimen was peripheral blood, collected in a trial of Ad26.COV2.S vaccine versus placebo. These receptors were collected from a person aged 18-65 years who received the Ad26.COV2.S COVID-19 vaccine or a placebo.

This clone was observed a single time. CDR3 sequence (DNA): TGTGCCAGCAGCCTCGACGGACAGGGACGGAATGAGCAGTTCTTC. Protein sequence: CASSLDGQGRNEQFF. The rearrangement uses TRBV5-6 and TRBJ2-1, with TRBD1 identical over 8 bases. CDR3 length: 15 residues. CDR1 SGHDT and CDR2 YYEEEE come from the germline V gene. V gave up 4 bases and J gave up 7 bases; unmatched junction bases: 10.

V is TRBV4-3 and J is TRBJ2-2; TRBD2 agrees at 10 bases. Germline V gene sequence: CDR1 LGHNA, CDR2 YSLEER. The CDR3 spans 18 residues. V was clipped by 0 bases and J by 3 bases; unmatched bases: 7. The CDR3 sequence is CASSQDTGLAAHTGELFF. As DNA, the CDR3 is TGCGCCAGCAGCCAAGATACTGGACTAGCGGCACACACCGGGGAGCTGTTTTTT.

The genes are TRBV7-2 and TRBJ2-1; no clear D. V shed 5 bases and J shed 0 bases, with 14 bases lying between them. CDR1 is SGHTA, CDR2 FQGNSA, per germline. CDR3 length: 16 residues. For the CDR3, the DNA is TGTGCCAGCAGCATATCTATGGCTCGCTCCTACAATGAGCAGTTCTTC. Translated, it gives CASSISMARSYNEQFF.

This chain links TRBV29-1 with TRBJ2-3; 9 positions agree with TRBD1. Germline V gene lookup returns CDR1 SQVTM and CDR2 ANQGSEA. CDR3 size: 19 residues. Trimming cost V 5 bases and J 4 bases; bases outside gene matches: 22. CDR3 residues: CSVRDRVVQAVRGPDTQYF. The DNA of the CDR3 is TGCAGCGTTAGGGACAGGGTCGTACAGGCGGTCCGGGGACCAGATACGCAGTATTTT.

This chain links TRBV28 with TRBJ2-1; tentative D call: TRBD2 (5 bases). Germline assignment: CDR1 MDHEN and CDR2 SYDVKM. CDR3 length: 15 residues. The V and J ends lost 5 bases and 6 bases respectively, with 17 bases between them. This CDR3 is CASSPFNGLSNEQFF. Written as DNA, the CDR3 is TGTGCCAGCAGTCCCTTTAACGGACTTAGCAATGAGCAGTTCTTC.

This clone was counted between two and nine times. The rearrangement links TRBV9 to TRBJ1-1; TRBD1 is a possible D gene (5 bases). Germline V gives CDR1 SGDLS, CDR2 YYNGEE. The CDR3 has 15 residues. V was trimmed by 3 bases and J by 1 base, leaving 13 bases between them. The CDR3: CASSATGDWNTEAFF. For the CDR3, the DNA is TGTGCCAGCAGCGCTACGGGGGACTGGAACACTGAAGCTTTCTTT. The full variable domain, rest sourced from reference TRBV9 and TRBJ1-1, is DSGVTQTPKHLITATGQRVTLRCSPRSGDLSVYWYQQSLDQGLQFLIQYYNGEERAKGNILERFSAQQFPDLHSELNLSSLELGDSALYFCASSATGDWNTEAFFGQGTRLTVV.

This sequence joins TRBV19 and TRBJ2-3; 7 positions agree with TRBD1. V shed 5 bases and J 4 bases; nucleotides not matched to a gene: 15. CDR3 length: 17 amino acids. In germline, CDR1 is LNHDA, CDR2 SQIVND (reference sequence). In DNA form, the CDR3 reads TGTGCCAGTAGTCGGGACCTTATGGGACAGTCGGCAGATACGCAGTATTTT. Its protein is CASSRDLMGQSADTQYF.

This clone was observed a single time. The chain joins TRBV11-3 to TRBJ2-3, with D uncertain. Trimming left V 3 bases short and J 1 base short, with 8 bases between. This CDR3 contains 14 residues. Germline V gives CDR1 SGHNT, CDR2 YENEEA. CDR3 coding DNA: TGTGCCAGCAGCTTGGACGGTGGCACAGATACGCAGTATTTT. Residues: CASSLDGGTDTQYF.

This sequence joins TRBV11-3 and TRBJ2-2; D call uncertain. With 3 bases removed from V and 0 bases from J, the gap between germline ends came to 11 bases. The CDR3 has 16 amino acids. The germline V gene has CDR1 SGHNT and CDR2 YENEEA. The CDR3 sequence is CASSFGGPPNTGELFF. The CDR3 region has the DNA TGTGCCAGCAGCTTCGGTGGGCCCCCGAACACCGGGGAGCTGTTTTTT. Using reference TRBV11-3 and TRBJ2-2 for the parts outside the CDR3, the full variable domain is EAGVVQSPRYKIIEKKQPVAFWCNPISGHNTLYWYLQNLGQGPELLIRYENEEAVDDSQLPKDRFSAERLKGVDSTLKIQPAELGDSAVYLCASSFGGPPNTGELFFGEGSRLTVL.

This clone turned up a few times. The rearrangement links TRBV5-6 to TRBJ1-2, with TRBD1 matching 10 bases. V lost 2 bases and J lost 7; bases outside the gene matches: 5. The CDR3 sequence is 14 residues long. The germline V gene has CDR1 SGHDT and CDR2 YYEEEE. CDR3 nucleotide sequence: TGTGCCAGCAGCTTCAGACAGGGGGCCTCTGGCTACACCTTC. Translation: CASSFRQGASGYTF.

The rearrangement links TRBV10-2 to TRBJ1-2; perhaps TRBD1 as D (6 bases). In germline, CDR1 is WSHSY, CDR2 SAAADI. The length of the CDR3 is 14 residues. Trimming took 0 bases from V and 8 from J, leaving 13 bases between them. The CDR3 region is CASSESGGLSGYTF. CDR3 DNA: TGCGCCAGCAGTGAGTCTGGGGGCCTGAGCGGCTACACCTTC.

The genes are TRBV4-2 and TRBJ2-1; D is uncertain. This CDR3 is 16 amino acids long. The V gene lost 0 bases and the J gene lost 10 bases, with 19 bases spanning the gap. In germline, CDR1 is LGHNA, CDR2 YNFKEQ. The CDR3 loop is CASSQDLLALRAEQFF. The CDR3 DNA is TGTGCCAGCAGCCAAGATCTTTTAGCCTTAAGGGCGGAGCAGTTCTTC.

This clone was observed a handful of times. This rearrangement joins TRBV4-2 to TRBJ2-3; 7 bases are shared with TRBD2. With 5 bases clipped from V and 0 bases from J, the junction kept 8 bases outside the gene matches. From germline, CDR1 is LGHNA and CDR2 YNFKEQ. CDR3 length equals 16 residues. The CDR3 DNA is TGTGCCAGCAGCGCCCAGACTAGCCAAAGCACAGATACGCAGTATTTT. It translates to CASSAQTSQSTDTQYF.

Regarding this clone: In the same sample, other DNA sequences code for this CDR3. The V and J genes are TRBV2 and TRBJ2-7; D not certain. The germline V gene encodes CDR1 SNHLY and CDR2 FYNNEI. The CDR3 is made up of 12 amino acids. The V end lost 5 bases, the J end lost 2 bases, and 7 bases lay between the germline ends. CDR3 in amino acids: CASSRTTYEQYF. The DNA for the CDR3 is TGTGCCAGCAGTCGGACCACCTACGAGCAGTACTTC.

The rearrangement uses TRBV3-1 (or the pseudogene TRBV3-2) and TRBJ1-3, with D unresolved. Germline V gives CDR1 LGHDT, CDR2 YNNKEL (reference sequence). This CDR3 has 15 residues. Trimming took off 1 base at V and 4 bases at J, with 11 bases between the two ends. The CDR3 DNA reads as TGTGCCAGCAGCCAAGTCCTACAGCCAGGAAACACCATATATTTT. As protein: CASSQVLQPGNTIYF.

This clone has just one count. The chain combines TRBV2 with TRBJ2-3, with D possibly TRBD2 on 6 matching bases. Trimming took off 2 bases at V and 6 bases at J, with 21 bases between the two ends. Germline loops: CDR1 SNHLY, CDR2 FYNNEI. CDR3 length: 17 amino acids. DNA for the CDR3: TGTGCCAGCAGTGAATCGGGACTCCCAGGGTATTCGGATACGCAGTATTTT. Residues: CASSESGLPGYSDTQYF. The full variable domain, rest sourced from reference TRBV2 and TRBJ2-3, is EPEVTQTPSHQVTQMGQEVILRCVPISNHLYFYWYRQILGQKVEFLVSFYNNEISEKSEIFDDQFSVERPDGSNFTLKIRSTKLEDSAMYFCASSESGLPGYSDTQYFGPGTRLTVL.

In this sample, this clone turned up once. The chain couples TRBV29-1 to TRBJ1-2, with TRBD1 matching 8 bases. This CDR3 is built from 14 residues. Germline V CDR1 and CDR2: SQVTM, ANQGSEA. The trim removed 4 bases at V and 1 base at J, leaving 5 bases unmatched. In nucleotides, the CDR3 is TGCAGCGTTGCCGGGACAGGTTTTAACTATGGCTACACCTTC. It is translated as CSVAGTGFNYGYTF.

The CDR3 nucleotides are TGTGCCTGGGGACCACTGAGAACTGAAGCTTTCTTT. Translating gives CAWGPLRTEAFF. The chain joins TRBV30 to TRBJ1-1; D uncertain. The V gene's germline CDR1 is GTSNPN and CDR2 SVGIG (reference sequence). This CDR3 is 12 amino acids long. V was shortened by 5 bases and J by 5 bases, with 12 bases between the two germline ends.

This clone was seen more than once but under ten times. CDR3 region: CASSAGTTNNSPLHF. In DNA, the CDR3 is TGTGCCAGCAGCGCCGGGACAACGAATAATTCACCCCTCCACTTT. J is TRBJ1-6 and V is TRBV7-8; possible D gene TRBD1, 6 bases. Germline lookup yields CDR1 SGHVS and CDR2 FQNEAQ. The CDR3 extends over 15 amino acids. The ends were cut back, 5 bases at V and 5 bases at J, with 13 bases in the middle.

This clone was seen only a few times. The chain has TRBV6-2 or TRBV6-3 and TRBJ2-7; 11 bases align to TRBD2. CDR3 length equals 16 residues. V was clipped by 5 bases and J by 0 bases; unmatched bases: 6. The germline V gene has CDR1 MNHEY and CDR2 SVGEGT. DNA of the CDR3: TGTGCCAGCAGTCGCCCGACTAGCGGGACCTCCTACGAGCAGTACTTC. Encoded protein: CASSRPTSGTSYEQYF.

The chain has TRBV7-2 and TRBJ2-7; 7 nucleotides match TRBD2. The V gene's germline CDR1 is SGHTA and CDR2 FQGNSA. V lost 5 bases and J lost 0; bases outside the gene matches: 7. This CDR3 contains 15 residues. CDR3 sequence: CASSIPSGRSYEQYF. The CDR3 nucleotides read TGTGCCAGCAGCATACCTAGCGGACGCTCCTACGAGCAGTACTTC.

This clone was counted once. The CDR3 sequence is CAWTPGTSGSNEQFF. The CDR3 nucleotides are TGTGCCTGGACCCCCGGGACTAGCGGGAGTAATGAGCAGTTCTTC. V usage is TRBV30 and J usage is TRBJ2-1; 14 nucleotides match TRBD2. The CDR3 has 15 residues. Germline V lookup: CDR1 GTSNPN, CDR2 SVGIG (reference sequence). V shed 4 bases and J 7 bases; nucleotides not matched to a gene: 6.

The chain has TRBV19 and TRBJ1-2; D gene unclear. This CDR3 has 12 residues. V gave up 2 bases and J gave up 2 bases, with 3 bases separating them. CDR1 is LNHDA and CDR2 is SQIVND in the germline V gene (reference sequence). The CDR3 spells CASSILNYGYTF. In DNA form, the CDR3 reads TGTGCCAGTAGTATACTGAACTATGGCTACACCTTC.

The rearrangement uses TRBV7-2 and TRBJ1-1; D is uncertain. The CDR3 extends over 13 amino acids. From germline, CDR1 is SGHTA and CDR2 FQGNSA. Trimming removed 4 bases at V and 6 bases at J, with 12 bases between. The CDR3 DNA follows: TGTGCCAGCAGCTCCTCCCGAGTCGCTGAAGCTTTCTTT. Residues: CASSSSRVAEAFF.

This chain connects TRBV27 to TRBJ1-1, with 9 bases lining up with TRBD1. This CDR3 comprises 16 residues. V lost 4 bases to trimming and J lost 9 bases; unmatched junction nucleotides: 15. Germline CDR1 reads MNHEY; CDR2 reads SMNVEV (reference sequence). CDR3 DNA sequence: TGTGCCAGCAGTTCCAGCACCGGGACAGGGCGGGGAAAAGCTTTCTTT. It translates to CASSSSTGTGRGKAFF.

The V call is TRBV6-5, the J call TRBJ2-1; possible D gene TRBD2, 6 bases. This CDR3 has 14 amino acids. Trimming stripped 11 bases from V and 3 bases from J, with 17 bases between. Germline V gives CDR1 MNHEY, CDR2 SVGAGI. CDR3 protein: CAGSEEGVYNEQFF. CDR3 in DNA: TGTGCCGGGTCGGAGGAGGGCGTCTACAATGAGCAGTTCTTC.

V usage is TRBV6-5 and J usage is TRBJ2-3; 8 positions agree with TRBD2. The CDR3 totals 14 residues. After removal of 6 bases from V and 2 bases from J, the junction contained 4 bases not matched to a gene. The germline CDR1 and CDR2 sequences are MNHEY and SVGAGI. The CDR3 DNA follows: TGTGCCAGCAGAGGGACTAGGCCCACAGATACGCAGTATTTT. This gives the protein CASRGTRPTDTQYF.

The rearrangement joins TRBV7-8 to TRBJ2-7, with TRBD2 matching over 10 bases. CDR3 length equals 16 residues. Germline V gives CDR1 SGHVS, CDR2 FQNEAQ. With 5 bases clipped from V and 6 bases from J, the junction kept 13 bases outside the gene matches. The CDR3 loop reads CASSPRRLAGAGEQYF. The CDR3 coding sequence is TGTGCCAGCAGCCCCCGCCGGCTAGCGGGAGCTGGCGAGCAGTACTTC.

The chain joins TRBV6-4 to TRBJ1-6; D uncertain. This CDR3 contains 14 residues. Germline CDR1 is MRHNA and CDR2 is SNTAGT. The germline V and J ends were trimmed by 5 bases and 6 bases, with 11 bases remaining between them. CDR3 coding DNA: TGTGCCAGCAGTCGTACTGAAGGTAATTCACCCCTCCACTTT. Translated: CASSRTEGNSPLHF.